The rows below give T cell receptor beta chains drawn from one sample of a study of T cells in Graves' hyperthyroidism and ophthalmopathy. TCRdb re-derived calls from the multiplex PCR reads in MiXCR, one entry per CDR3 protein. The data hold some 440,000 distinct CDR3 sequences, with 15% to 18% observed a single time. Sample: blood. The source is a woman between 18 and 30 years old with Graves' hyperthyroidism. CDR3s include the opening cysteine and the closing phenylalanine or tryptophan. A D gene is named only where the DNA matches it firmly. Not every row has a clone size; where given, it reads once, few, many or a size class.

V gene: TRBV4-3
J gene: TRBJ2-3
clone size: NA
D gene: NA
CDR3 protein: CASSQDRQGKGTDTQYF
CDR3 DNA: TGCGCCAGCAGCCAAGATCGGCAGGGTAAGGGCACAGATACGCAGTATTTT

V gene: TRBV5-1
J gene: TRBJ2-1
clone size: many
D gene: NA
CDR3 protein: CASSLSTDGGGEQFF
CDR3 DNA: TGCGCCAGCAGCTTGTCGACAGACGGGGGAGGAGAGCAGTTCTTC

V gene: TRBV18
J gene: TRBJ1-1
clone size: few
D gene: NA
CDR3 protein: CASSFIPGTEAFF
CDR3 DNA: TGTGCCAGCTCATTCATCCCGGGGACTGAAGCTTTCTTT

V gene: TRBV28
J gene: TRBJ2-1
clone size: NA
D gene: TRBD1
CDR3 protein: CASRTGGGYNEQFF
CDR3 DNA: TGTGCCAGCAGGACAGGGGGCGGCTACAATGAGCAGTTCTTC

V gene: TRBV15
J gene: TRBJ1-1
clone size: NA
D gene: NA
CDR3 protein: CATREYSMNTEAFF
CDR3 DNA: TGTGCCACCAGGGAGTACTCTATGAACACTGAAGCTTTCTTT

V gene: TRBV11-1
J gene: TRBJ2-1
clone size: many
D gene: TRBD1
CDR3 protein: CASSPQDRVSNEEQFF
CDR3 DNA: TGTGCCAGCAGCCCCCAGGACAGGGTTTCGAACGAGGAGCAGTTCTTC

V gene: TRBV10-3
J gene: TRBJ2-7
clone size: NA
D gene: NA
CDR3 protein: CAISEGLTVSYEQYF
CDR3 DNA: TGTGCCATCAGTGAAGGGTTAACGGTTTCCTACGAGCAGTACTTC

V gene: TRBV9
J gene: TRBJ2-1
clone size: few
D gene: NA
CDR3 protein: CASSVDGGSSYNEQFF
CDR3 DNA: TGTGCCAGCAGCGTAGACGGCGGAAGCTCCTACAATGAGCAGTTCTTC

V gene: TRBV2
J gene: TRBJ2-5
clone size: many
D gene: NA
CDR3 protein: CASSEALRGKETQYF
CDR3 DNA: TGTGCCAGCAGTGAAGCGCTTAGAGGGAAAGAGACCCAGTACTTC

V gene: TRBV6-1
J gene: TRBJ2-5
clone size: few
D gene: NA
CDR3 protein: CASRRAGGGQETQYF
CDR3 DNA: TGTGCCAGCAGGCGCGCAGGGGGAGGCCAAGAGACCCAGTACTTC

V gene: TRBV7-8
J gene: TRBJ1-2
clone size: NA
D gene: NA
CDR3 protein: CASSPRRQGHHGYTF
CDR3 DNA: TGTGCCAGCAGCCCGCGGCGGCAGGGTCACCATGGCTACACCTTC